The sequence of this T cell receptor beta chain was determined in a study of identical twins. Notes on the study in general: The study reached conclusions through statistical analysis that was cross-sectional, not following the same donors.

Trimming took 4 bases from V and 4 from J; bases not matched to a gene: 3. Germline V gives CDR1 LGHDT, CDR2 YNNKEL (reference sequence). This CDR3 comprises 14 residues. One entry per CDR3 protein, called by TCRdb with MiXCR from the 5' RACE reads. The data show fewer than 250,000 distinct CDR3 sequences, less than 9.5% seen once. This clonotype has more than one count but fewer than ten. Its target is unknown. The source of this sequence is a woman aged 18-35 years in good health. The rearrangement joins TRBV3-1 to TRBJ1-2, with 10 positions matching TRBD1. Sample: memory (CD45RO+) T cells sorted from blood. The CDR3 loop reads CASSLRTGGYGYTF. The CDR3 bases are TGTGCCAGCAGCCTCCGGACAGGGGGCTATGGCTACACCTTC.